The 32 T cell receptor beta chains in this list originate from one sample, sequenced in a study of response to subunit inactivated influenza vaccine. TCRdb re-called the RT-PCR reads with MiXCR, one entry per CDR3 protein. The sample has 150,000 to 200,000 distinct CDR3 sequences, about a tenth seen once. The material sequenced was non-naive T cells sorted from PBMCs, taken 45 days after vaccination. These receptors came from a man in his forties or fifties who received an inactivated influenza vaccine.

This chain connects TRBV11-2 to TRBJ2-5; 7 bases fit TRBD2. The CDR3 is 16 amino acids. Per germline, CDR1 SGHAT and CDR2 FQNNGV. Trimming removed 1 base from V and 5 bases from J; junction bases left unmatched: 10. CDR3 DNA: TGTGCCAGCAGCTTAGGGGCACGCGTGGGGGGGGAGACCCAGTACTTC. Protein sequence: CASSLGARVGGETQYF.

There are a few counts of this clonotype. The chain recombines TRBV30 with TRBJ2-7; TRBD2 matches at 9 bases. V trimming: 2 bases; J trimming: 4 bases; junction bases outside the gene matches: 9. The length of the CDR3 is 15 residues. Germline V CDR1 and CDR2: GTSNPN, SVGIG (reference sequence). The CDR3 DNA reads TGTGCCTGGAGTCCCCTTAGCGGGGGAGGATACGAGCAGTACTTC. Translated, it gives CAWSPLSGGGYEQYF.

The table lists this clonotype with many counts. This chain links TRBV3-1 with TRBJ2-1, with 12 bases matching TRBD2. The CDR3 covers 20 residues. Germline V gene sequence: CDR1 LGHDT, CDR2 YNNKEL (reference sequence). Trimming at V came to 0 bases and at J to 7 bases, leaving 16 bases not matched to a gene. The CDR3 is CASSQDRLAGGPKSLNEQFF. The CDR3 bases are TGTGCCAGCAGCCAAGATCGGCTAGCGGGGGGGCCTAAATCCCTAAATGAGCAGTTCTTC.

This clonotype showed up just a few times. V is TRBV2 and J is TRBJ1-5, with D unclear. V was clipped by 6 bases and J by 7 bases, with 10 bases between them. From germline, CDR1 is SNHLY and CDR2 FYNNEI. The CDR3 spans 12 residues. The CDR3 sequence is CASSGDRQPQHF. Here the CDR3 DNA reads TGTGCCAGCAGCGGTGACCGCCAGCCCCAGCATTTT.

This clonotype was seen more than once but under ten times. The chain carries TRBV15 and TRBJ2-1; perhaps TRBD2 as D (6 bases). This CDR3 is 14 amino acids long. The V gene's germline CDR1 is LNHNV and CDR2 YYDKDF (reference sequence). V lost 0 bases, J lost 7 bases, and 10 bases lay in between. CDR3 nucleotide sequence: TGTGCCACCAGCAGAGATCTGGGGAGGAATGAGCAGTTCTTC. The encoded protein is CATSRDLGRNEQFF.

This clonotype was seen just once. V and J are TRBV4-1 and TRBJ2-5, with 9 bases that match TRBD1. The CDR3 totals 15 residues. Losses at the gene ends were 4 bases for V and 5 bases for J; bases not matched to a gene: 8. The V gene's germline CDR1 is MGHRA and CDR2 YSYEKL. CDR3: CASSLRDRESETQYF. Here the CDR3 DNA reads TGCGCCAGCAGCCTTCGGGACAGGGAAAGTGAGACCCAGTACTTC.

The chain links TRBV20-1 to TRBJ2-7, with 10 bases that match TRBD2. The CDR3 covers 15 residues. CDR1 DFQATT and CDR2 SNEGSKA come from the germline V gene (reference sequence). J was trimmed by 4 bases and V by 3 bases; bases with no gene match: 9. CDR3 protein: CSASAASGGAYEQYF. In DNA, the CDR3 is TGCAGTGCTAGCGCGGCTAGCGGGGGTGCATACGAGCAGTACTTC.

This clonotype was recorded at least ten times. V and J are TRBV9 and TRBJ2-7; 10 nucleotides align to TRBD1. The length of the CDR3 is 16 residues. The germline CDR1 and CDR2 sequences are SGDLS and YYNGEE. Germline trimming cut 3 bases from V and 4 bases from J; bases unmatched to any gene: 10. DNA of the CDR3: TGTGCCAGCAGCGCCGGGGGGACAGGGGCAATATACGAGCAGTACTTC. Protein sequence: CASSAGGTGAIYEQYF.

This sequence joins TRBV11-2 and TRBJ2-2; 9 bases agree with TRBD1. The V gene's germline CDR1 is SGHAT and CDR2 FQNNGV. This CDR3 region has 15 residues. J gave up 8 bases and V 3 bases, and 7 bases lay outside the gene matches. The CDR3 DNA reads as TGTGCCAGCAGCTTTCTCTTACAGGGGGCTGGGGAGCTGTTTTTT. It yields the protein CASSFLLQGAGELFF.

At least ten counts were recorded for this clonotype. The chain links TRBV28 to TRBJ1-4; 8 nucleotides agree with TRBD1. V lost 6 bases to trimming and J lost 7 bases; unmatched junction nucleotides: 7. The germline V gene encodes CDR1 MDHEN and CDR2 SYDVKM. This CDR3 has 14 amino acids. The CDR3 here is CASRRPGGGEKLFF. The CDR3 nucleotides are TGTGCCAGCAGGAGACCAGGGGGCGGTGAAAAACTGTTTTTT.

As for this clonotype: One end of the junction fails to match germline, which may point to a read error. The CDR3 reads CAWSTPNYGYNF. In nucleotides, the CDR3 is TGTGCCTGGAGCACCCCTAACTATGGCTACAACTTC. The chain carries TRBV30 and TRBJ1-2; D is uncertain. The V gene's germline CDR1 is GTSNPN and CDR2 SVGIG (reference sequence). There are 12 residues in the CDR3. The variable domain in full, completed from reference TRBV30 and TRBJ1-2, reads SQTIHQWPATLVQPVGSPLSLECTVEGTSNPNLYWYRQAAGRGLQLLFYSVGIGQISSEVPQNLSASRPQDRQFILSSKKLLLSDSGFYLCAWSTPNYGYNFGSGTRLTVV.

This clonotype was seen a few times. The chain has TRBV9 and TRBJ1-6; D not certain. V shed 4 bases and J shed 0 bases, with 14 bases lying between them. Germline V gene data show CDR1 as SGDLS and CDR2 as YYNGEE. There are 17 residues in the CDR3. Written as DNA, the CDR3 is TGTGCCAGCAGCCCGAGCCCCTCCAGCTCCTATAATTCACCCCTCCACTTT. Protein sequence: CASSPSPSSSYNSPLHF.

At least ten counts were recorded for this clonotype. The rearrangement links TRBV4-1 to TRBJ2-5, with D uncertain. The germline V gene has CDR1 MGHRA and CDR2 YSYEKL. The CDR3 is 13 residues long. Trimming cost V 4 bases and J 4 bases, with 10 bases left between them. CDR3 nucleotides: TGCGCCAGCAGCCGCATGAGCCGAGAGACCCAGTACTTC. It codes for CASSRMSRETQYF.

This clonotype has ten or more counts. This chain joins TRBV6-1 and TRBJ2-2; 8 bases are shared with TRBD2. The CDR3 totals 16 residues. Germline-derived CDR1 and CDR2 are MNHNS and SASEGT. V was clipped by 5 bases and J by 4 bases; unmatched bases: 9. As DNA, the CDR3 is TGTGCCAGCAGTAGCCGGACTAGCCCGGGCACCGGGGAGCTGTTTTTT. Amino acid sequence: CASSSRTSPGTGELFF.

The CDR3 region has the DNA TGCAGTGCTAGAGATCAGGGTTTGAATTCACCCCTCCACTTT. It encodes CSARDQGLNSPLHF. The genes are TRBV20-1 and TRBJ1-6; TRBD1 is a possible D gene (5 bases). CDR1 and CDR2 from the germline V gene are DFQATT and SNEGSKA (reference sequence). The CDR3 runs 14 residues. Trimming cost V 0 bases and J 7 bases, with 10 bases left between them.

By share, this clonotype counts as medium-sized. The CDR3 region is CASSLGQGRETQYF. CDR3 sequence (DNA): TGCGCCAGCAGCTTGGGACAGGGTCGGGAGACCCAGTACTTC. V gene TRBV5-1 combines with J gene TRBJ2-5; 7 nucleotides line up with TRBD1. This CDR3 contains 14 residues. V was pared by 0 bases and J by 5 bases, with 4 bases of the junction left unmatched. The germline V gene has CDR1 SGHRS and CDR2 YFSETQ.

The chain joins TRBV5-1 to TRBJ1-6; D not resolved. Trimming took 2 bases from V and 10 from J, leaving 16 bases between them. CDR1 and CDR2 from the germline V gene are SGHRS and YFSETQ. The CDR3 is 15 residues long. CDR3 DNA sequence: TGCGCCAGCAGCTTAACCGGCCGGCAAGAGTCACCCCTCCACTTT. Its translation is CASSLTGRQESPLHF.

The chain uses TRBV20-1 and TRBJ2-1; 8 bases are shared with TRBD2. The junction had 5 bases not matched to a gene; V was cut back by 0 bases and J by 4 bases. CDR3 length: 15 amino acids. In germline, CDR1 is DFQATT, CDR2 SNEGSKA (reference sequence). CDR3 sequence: CSARDYSGGYNEQFF. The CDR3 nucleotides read TGCAGTGCTAGAGATTACAGCGGGGGTTACAATGAGCAGTTCTTC.

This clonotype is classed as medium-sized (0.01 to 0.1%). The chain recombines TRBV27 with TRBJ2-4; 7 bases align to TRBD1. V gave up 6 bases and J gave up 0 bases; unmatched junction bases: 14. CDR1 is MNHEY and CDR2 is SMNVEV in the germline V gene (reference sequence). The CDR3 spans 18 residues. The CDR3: CASSPGTVTPLAKNIQYF. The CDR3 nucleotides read TGTGCCAGCAGCCCCGGGACAGTGACTCCTCTAGCCAAAAACATTCAGTACTTC.

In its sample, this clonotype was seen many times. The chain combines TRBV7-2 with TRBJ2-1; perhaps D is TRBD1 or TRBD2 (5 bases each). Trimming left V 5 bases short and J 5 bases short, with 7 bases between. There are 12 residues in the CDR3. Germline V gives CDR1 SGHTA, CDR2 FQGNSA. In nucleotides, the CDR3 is TGTGCCAGCAGCCCGGGGCACAATGAGCAGTTCTTC. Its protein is CASSPGHNEQFF.

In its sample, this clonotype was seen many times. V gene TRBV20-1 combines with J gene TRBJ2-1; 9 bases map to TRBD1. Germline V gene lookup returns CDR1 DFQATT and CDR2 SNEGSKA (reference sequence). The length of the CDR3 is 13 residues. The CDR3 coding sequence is TGCAGCGTCCGGACAGGGGCTCGGATTGAGCAGTTCTTC. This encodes CSVRTGARIEQFF.

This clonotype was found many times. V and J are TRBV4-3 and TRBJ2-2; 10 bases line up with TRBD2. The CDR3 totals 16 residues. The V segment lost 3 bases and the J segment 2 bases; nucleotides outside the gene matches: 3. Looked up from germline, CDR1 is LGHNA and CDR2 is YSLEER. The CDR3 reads CASSHGLAVNTGELFF. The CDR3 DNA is TGCGCCAGCAGCCATGGACTAGCGGTAAACACCGGGGAGCTGTTTTTT.

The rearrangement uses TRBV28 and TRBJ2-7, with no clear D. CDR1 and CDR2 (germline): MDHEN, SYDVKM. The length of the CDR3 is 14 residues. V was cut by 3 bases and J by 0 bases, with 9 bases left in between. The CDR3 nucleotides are TGTGCCAGCAGTTTTACGGGCCGCTCCTACGAGCAGTACTTC. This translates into CASSFTGRSYEQYF. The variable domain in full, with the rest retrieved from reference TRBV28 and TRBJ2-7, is DVKVTQSSRYLVKRTGEKVFLECVQDMDHENMFWYRQDPGLGLRLIYFSYDVKMKEKGDIPEGYSVSREKKERFSLILESASTNQTSMYLCASSFTGRSYEQYFGPGTRLTVT.

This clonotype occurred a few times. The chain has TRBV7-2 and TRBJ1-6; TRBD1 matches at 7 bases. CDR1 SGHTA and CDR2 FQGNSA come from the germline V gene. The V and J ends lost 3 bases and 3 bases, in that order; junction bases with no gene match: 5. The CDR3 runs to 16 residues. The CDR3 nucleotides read TGTGCCAGCAGCTTGAGTGGGGACAGCTATAATTCACCCCTCCACTTT. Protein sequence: CASSLSGDSYNSPLHF.

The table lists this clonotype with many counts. CDR3 loop: CASRWGLYGYTF. CDR3 in DNA: TGTGCCAGCAGATGGGGACTCTATGGCTACACCTTC. The V gene is TRBV6-5, the J gene TRBJ1-2, with D possibly matching TRBD1 (5 bases). This CDR3 has 12 amino acids. V was shortened by 6 bases and J by 4 bases, with 9 bases between the two germline ends. Per the germline V gene, CDR1 is MNHEY and CDR2 is SVGAGI.

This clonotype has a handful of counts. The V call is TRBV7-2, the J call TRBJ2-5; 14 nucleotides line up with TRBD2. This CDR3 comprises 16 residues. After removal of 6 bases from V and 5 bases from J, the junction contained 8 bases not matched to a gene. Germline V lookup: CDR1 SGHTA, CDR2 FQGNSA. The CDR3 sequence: CASSGTSGSGRETQYF. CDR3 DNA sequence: TGTGCCAGCAGTGGGACTAGCGGGAGTGGCCGCGAGACCCAGTACTTC.

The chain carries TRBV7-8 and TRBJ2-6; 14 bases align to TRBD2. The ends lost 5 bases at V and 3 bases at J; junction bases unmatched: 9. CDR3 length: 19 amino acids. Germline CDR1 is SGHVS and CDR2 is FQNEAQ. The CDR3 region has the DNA TGTGCCAGCAGCCGCCTACAGGGACTAGCGGGAGATGGGGCCAACGTCCTGACTTTC. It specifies CASSRLQGLAGDGANVLTF.

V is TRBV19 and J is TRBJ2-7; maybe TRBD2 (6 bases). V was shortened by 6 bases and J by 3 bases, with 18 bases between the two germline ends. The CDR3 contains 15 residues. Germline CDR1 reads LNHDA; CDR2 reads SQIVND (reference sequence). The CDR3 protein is CASSPMGGRDYEQYF. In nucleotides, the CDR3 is TGTGCCAGTAGCCCCATGGGGGGTAGAGACTACGAGCAGTACTTC.

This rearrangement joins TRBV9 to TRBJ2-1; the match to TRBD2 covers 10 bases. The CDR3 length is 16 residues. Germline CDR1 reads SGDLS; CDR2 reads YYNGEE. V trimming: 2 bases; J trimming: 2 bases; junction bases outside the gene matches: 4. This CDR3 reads CASSVSGTSAYNEQFF. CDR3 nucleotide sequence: TGTGCCAGCAGCGTGTCCGGGACTAGCGCCTACAATGAGCAGTTCTTC.

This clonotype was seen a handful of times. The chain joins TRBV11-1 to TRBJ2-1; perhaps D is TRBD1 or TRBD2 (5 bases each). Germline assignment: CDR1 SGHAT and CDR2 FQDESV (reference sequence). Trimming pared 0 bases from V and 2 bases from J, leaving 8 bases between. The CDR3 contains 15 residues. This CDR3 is CASSLALGAYNEQFF. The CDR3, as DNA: TGTGCCAGCAGCTTAGCTCTGGGGGCCTACAATGAGCAGTTCTTC.

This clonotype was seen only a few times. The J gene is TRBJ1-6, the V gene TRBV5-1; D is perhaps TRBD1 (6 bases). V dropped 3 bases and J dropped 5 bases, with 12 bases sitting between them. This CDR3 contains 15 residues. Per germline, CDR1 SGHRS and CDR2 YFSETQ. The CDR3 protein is CASSWDKPNNSPLHF. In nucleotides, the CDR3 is TGCGCCAGCAGCTGGGACAAACCTAATAATTCACCCCTCCACTTT. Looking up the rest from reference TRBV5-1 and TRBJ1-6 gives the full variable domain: KAGVTQTPRYLIKTRGQQVTLSCSPISGHRSVSWYQQTPGQGLQFLFEYFSETQRNKGNFPGRFSGRQFSNSRSEMNVSTLELGDSALYLCASSWDKPNNSPLHFGNGTRLTVT.

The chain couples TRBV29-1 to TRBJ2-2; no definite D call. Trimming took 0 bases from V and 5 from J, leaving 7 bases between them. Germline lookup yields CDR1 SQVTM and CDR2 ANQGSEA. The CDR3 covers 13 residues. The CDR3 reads CSVEEVFTGELFF. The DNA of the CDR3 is TGCAGCGTTGAAGAAGTTTTTACCGGGGAGCTGTTTTTT.